This T cell receptor (beta chain) was documented in a study of breast tumors, draining lymph nodes, adjacent tissues. TCRdb fed the multiplex PCR reads into MiXCR, producing one record per CDR3 protein. The profile shows some 150,000 distinct CDR3 sequences, around 35% of them singletons. The lymph nodes were axillary draining lymph nodes from breast cancer patients. This CDR3 is 12 amino acids long. Germline-derived CDR1 and CDR2 are DFQATT and SNEGSKA (reference sequence). The V gene lost 1 base and the J gene lost 8 bases, with 11 bases spanning the gap. Study conclusions and caveats: Luminal-like breast cancer showed significantly higher tumor–nontumor repertoire similarity than basal-like. Tumor T cell lymph node origin was a supported hypothesis, not proven. Findings are consistent with lymph node origin and intratumoral expansion of most tumor T cells.

This clonotype appeared many times. Its cognate antigen is unknown. The sample taken for sequencing was axillary lymph node tissue. This chain connects TRBV20-1 to TRBJ1-2; D is unclear. This receptor was identified in a female donor with breast cancer. Some clones in this sample may be carry-over from other donors' samples. The CDR3 nucleotides read TGCAGTGCTAGAGTTCCCGAGTGGGGCTACACCTTC. Translating it yields CSARVPEWGYTF.